The source of this T cell receptor beta chain is a study of blood T cell repertoires in COVID-19. Overall study context: Whether acute or convalescent, the COVID-19 samples came from the United States, Italy and Spain. The analysed material was cDNA or gDNA that came from T cells, B-cell-depleted T cells, or PBMCs.

Original processing methods: Researchers report that nucleated cell counts were estimated from reference gene primer amplification. The method was immunoSEQ multiplex PCR; TCRdb's version includes in-frame clones alone and lacks a portion of them. That table gives V, J and clone size, and the DNA gave D and trimming. The data contain about 230,000 clones, roughly 85% of them singletons. This clone was seen only once. The CDR3 totals 12 residues. The V end was cut by 4 bases, the J end by 12 bases, with 15 bases between. CDR1 SGHDN and CDR2 FVKESK come from the germline V gene. J is TRBJ1-2 and V is TRBV14, with D possibly matching TRBD1 (5 bases). The sequencing input was peripheral blood. The receptor comes from a woman in her 70s with active or convalescent COVID-19. The CDR3 reads CASSRGQGRHTF. The CDR3 region has the DNA TGTGCCAGCAGCCGAGGTCAGGGTAGACACACCTTC.